This is a list of T cell receptor beta chains from one sample in a study of cytomegalovirus exposure and HLA in healthy donors. Only in-frame clones appear in the TCRdb table, and some are missing; sequencing was by immunoSEQ multiplex PCR. The sample lists 140,000 to 150,000 clones, roughly four fifths occurring once. The sample comprised PBMCs. The receptors originated from a woman aged 60 to 75 in good health and CMV-seropositive. Both conserved end residues are trimmed from each CDR3.

j_call,v_call,cdr3_aa
TRBJ2-3,TRBV7-3,ASSTGLAFPDTQY
TRBJ2-1,TRBV13,ASSLGQDEQF
TRBJ1-3,TRBV9,ASSTDRADTIY
TRBJ1-1,TRBV2,ASIYSSGRTAF
TRBJ2-6,TRBV2,ASSVVRAPNVLT
TRBJ1-5,TRBV19,ASSIDSTGNQPQH
TRBJ2-5,TRBV30,AFTSGRAWRQETQY
TRBJ2-3,TRBV7-2,ASSADSLDTQY
TRBJ1-2,TRBV28,ASSSGQNYGYT
TRBJ1-1,TRBV27,ASSPLTPNTEAF
TRBJ2-3,TRBV2,ASKAAGQDTQY
TRBJ2-5,TRBV28,ASSLPSGRGLGETQY
TRBJ1-2,TRBV10-3,AISESMPGLNYGYT